These 16 T cell receptor beta chains were sequenced from one sample in a study of shared clonotypes between healthy human individuals. Assay: immunoSEQ multiplex PCR; the TCRdb copy retains only in-frame clones and omits some. The sample shows more than 2 million clones, around 96% of them seen only once. Positive CCR7 selection of CD45RO-negative cells yielded the naive CD8 cells, and terminally differentiated effector memory CD45RA+ cells were excluded. The sample comprised naive CD8+ T cells sorted from blood. These receptors were obtained from a man between 18 and 29 years old in good health.

This clone showed up just once. Different DNA sequences within this sample yield the same CDR3. This chain links TRBV10-1 with TRBJ2-7; D gene ambiguous. The germline V gene encodes CDR1 WNHNN and CDR2 SYGVQD (reference sequence). V shed 0 bases and J shed 4 bases, with 4 bases lying between them. The CDR3 is made up of 12 amino acids. The CDR3 DNA reads TGCGCCAGCAGTGAGTCGGCTTACGAGCAGTACTTC. Encoded protein: CASSESAYEQYF.

The J gene is TRBJ2-7, the V gene TRBV4-3, with a tentative D call TRBD2 (5 bases). Trimming shortened V by 1 base and J by 5 bases, and 12 bases separated the two germline ends. The CDR3 has 14 residues. Per germline, CDR1 LGHNA and CDR2 YSLEER. The CDR3 loop is CASSQGGMSDEQYF. CDR3 coding DNA: TGCGCCAGCAGCCAAGGAGGGATGAGCGACGAGCAGTACTTC.

The CDR3 coding sequence is TGTGCCAGTAGTATTCTCCCGGGACAGGGTAAGGGCACTGAAGCTTTCTTT. Translating gives CASSILPGQGKGTEAFF. This rearrangement joins TRBV19 to TRBJ1-1, with 9 bases aligning to TRBD1. Germline loops: CDR1 LNHDA, CDR2 SQIVND (reference sequence). The CDR3 is 17 residues long. V gave up 3 bases and J gave up 4 bases; unmatched junction bases: 12.

This clone was seen once. This rearrangement joins TRBV10-1 to TRBJ2-7; the match to TRBD2 covers 8 bases. V lost 9 bases to trimming and J lost 1 base; unmatched junction nucleotides: 5. Germline CDR1 reads WNHNN; CDR2 reads SYGVQD (reference sequence). The CDR3 length is 13 residues. Here the CDR3 reads CAREERESYEQYF. For the CDR3, the DNA is TGCGCCAGAGAGGAGCGGGAGTCCTACGAGCAGTACTTC.

This clone was detected ten times or more. The chain uses TRBV30 and TRBJ1-4, with 8 bases identical to TRBD1. Germline CDR1 GTSNPN, CDR2 SVGIG (reference sequence). With 1 base clipped from V and 7 bases from J, the junction kept 2 bases outside the gene matches. The CDR3 contains 13 residues. CDR3 sequence (DNA): TGTGCCTGGAGTGGACAGGGGAGTGAAAAACTGTTTTTT. Translating gives CAWSGQGSEKLFF.

This chain links TRBV27 with TRBJ2-7, with TRBD1 matching 8 bases. The CDR3 is made up of 14 amino acids. The V gene's germline CDR1 is MNHEY and CDR2 SMNVEV (reference sequence). After removal of 5 bases from V and 4 bases from J, the junction contained 7 bases not matched to a gene. The CDR3 nucleotides read TGTGCCAGCAGTCCCAGGACAGGGTGGTACGAGCAGTACTTC. It encodes CASSPRTGWYEQYF.

V gene TRBV4-3 combines with J gene TRBJ2-7; TRBD1 matches at 8 bases. The CDR3 has 15 amino acids. The V segment lost 1 base and the J segment 7 bases; nucleotides outside the gene matches: 9. From germline, CDR1 is LGHNA and CDR2 YSLEER. The CDR3 coding sequence is TGCGCCAGCAGCCAAGTTCCAGGACAGGGATATGAGCAGTACTTC. The encoded protein is CASSQVPGQGYEQYF.

The rearrangement joins TRBV2 to TRBJ2-7; no firm D call. V lost 8 bases to trimming and J lost 3 bases, with 14 bases between them. This CDR3 has 13 residues. Germline values: CDR1 SNHLY, CDR2 FYNNEI. CDR3 residues: CASAVQSDYEQYF. CDR3 DNA: TGTGCCAGCGCCGTCCAGTCAGACTACGAGCAGTACTTC.

This chain's CDR3 is CASSFSSGMFNEQFF. The DNA of the CDR3 is TGCGCCAGCAGCTTTAGCAGCGGGATGTTCAATGAGCAGTTCTTC. The chain links TRBV5-1 to TRBJ2-1, with 7 bases that match TRBD2. The junction had 8 bases not matched to a gene; V was cut back by 2 bases and J by 6 bases. This CDR3 is built from 15 residues. Germline V CDR1 and CDR2: SGHRS, YFSETQ.

The chain couples TRBV27 to TRBJ2-3; D gene ambiguous. V was shortened by 5 bases and J by 2 bases, with 11 bases between the two germline ends. The CDR3 is 14 amino acids. Germline loops: CDR1 MNHEY, CDR2 SMNVEV (reference sequence). This chain's CDR3 is CASSPRVTTDTQYF. The DNA for the CDR3 is TGTGCCAGCAGTCCCCGGGTGACCACAGATACGCAGTATTTT.

V is TRBV5-4 and J is TRBJ1-1; no clear D. Germline CDR1 SGHNT, CDR2 YYREEE (reference sequence). CDR3 size: 14 residues. Trimming cost V 6 bases and J 0 bases, with 12 bases left between them. This CDR3 reads CASTPLEVNTEAFF. CDR3 in DNA: TGTGCCAGCACCCCTCTGGAGGTGAACACTGAAGCTTTCTTT.

CDR3 nucleotides: TGTGCCTGGAGTGTACTTGGGACAGCCTACGAGCAGTACTTC. It is translated as CAWSVLGTAYEQYF. This chain uses TRBV30 with TRBJ2-7; 7 bases are shared with TRBD1. This CDR3 region has 14 residues. The ends lost 0 bases at V and 2 bases at J; junction bases unmatched: 4. Looked up from germline, CDR1 is GTSNPN and CDR2 is SVGIG (reference sequence).

V and J are TRBV7-9 and TRBJ2-7; the D gene is possibly TRBD1 (7 bases). V was shortened by 4 bases and J by 0 bases, with 16 bases between the two germline ends. Germline CDR1 SEHNR, CDR2 FQNEAQ (reference sequence). The CDR3 sequence is 16 residues long. The CDR3 DNA follows: TGTGCCAGCAGCTCTTCGGGGGACAGTCGCTCCTACGAGCAGTACTTC. This encodes CASSSSGDSRSYEQYF.

This clone was picked up one time. The chain joins TRBV7-3 to TRBJ2-7, with a possible D match to TRBD2 (5 bases). This CDR3 contains 13 residues. The germline CDR1 and CDR2 sequences are SGHTA and FQGTGA. V was trimmed by 1 base and J by 6 bases, leaving 10 bases between them. The CDR3 protein is CASSLMPGFEQYF. In nucleotides, the CDR3 is TGTGCCAGCAGCTTAATGCCGGGGTTCGAGCAGTACTTC.

The V gene is TRBV4-1, the J gene TRBJ1-2; 8 nucleotides agree with TRBD1. Per the germline V gene, CDR1 is MGHRA and CDR2 is YSYEKL. V lost 1 base and J lost 5; bases outside the gene matches: 9. The length of the CDR3 is 16 residues. DNA for the CDR3: TGCGCCAGCAGCCAAGGGGTAGGACAGGGTTTATATGGCTACACCTTC. Amino acids: CASSQGVGQGLYGYTF.

The V and J genes are TRBV11-2 and TRBJ2-5; D remains unclear. The ends were cut back, 2 bases at V and 5 bases at J, with 6 bases in the middle. The CDR3 is 12 amino acids. Germline V gene lookup returns CDR1 SGHAT and CDR2 FQNNGV. CDR3: CASSLPYETQYF. Here the CDR3 DNA reads TGTGCCAGCAGCTTACCGTACGAGACCCAGTACTTC.